This T cell receptor beta chain was recovered during a study of blood T cell repertoires in COVID-19. This table comes from immunoSEQ multiplex PCR, and its TCRdb copy is limited to in-frame clones, with some not included. Of over 55,000 clones in the sample, roughly 80% are singletons; the top ten hold approximately 3.5%. Per germline, CDR1 SGHNT and CDR2 YYREEE (reference sequence). This CDR3 has 13 residues. J lost 7 bases, V lost 9 bases, and 9 bases had no gene match. The TCR originated in a woman aged 40-49 years with acute COVID-19. Specimen: PBMCs or T cells enriched from blood (not recorded which). This rearrangement joins TRBV5-4 to TRBJ2-2; 7 nucleotides line up with TRBD1. The CDR3 loop is CATRQGTDGELFF. For the CDR3, the DNA is TGTGCCACAAGACAGGGAACGGACGGGGAGCTGTTTTTT.